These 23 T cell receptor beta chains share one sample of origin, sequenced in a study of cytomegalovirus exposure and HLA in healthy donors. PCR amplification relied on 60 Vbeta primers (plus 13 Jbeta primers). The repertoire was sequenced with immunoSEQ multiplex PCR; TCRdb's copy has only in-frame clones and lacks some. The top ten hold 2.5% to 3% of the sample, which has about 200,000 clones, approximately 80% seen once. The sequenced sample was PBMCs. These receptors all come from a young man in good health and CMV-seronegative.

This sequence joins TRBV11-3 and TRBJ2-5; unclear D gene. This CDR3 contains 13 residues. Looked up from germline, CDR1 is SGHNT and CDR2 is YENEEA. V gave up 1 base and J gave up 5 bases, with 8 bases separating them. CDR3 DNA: TGTGCCAGCAGCTTAGTTCCCGGGGAGACCCAGTACTTC. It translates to CASSLVPGETQYF.

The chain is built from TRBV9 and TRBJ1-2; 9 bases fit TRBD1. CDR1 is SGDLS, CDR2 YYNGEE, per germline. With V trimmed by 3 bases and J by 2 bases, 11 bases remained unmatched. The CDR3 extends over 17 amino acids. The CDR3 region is CASSGTRGTGKNYGYTF. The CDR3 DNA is TGTGCCAGCAGCGGGACGAGAGGGACAGGGAAAAACTATGGCTACACCTTC.

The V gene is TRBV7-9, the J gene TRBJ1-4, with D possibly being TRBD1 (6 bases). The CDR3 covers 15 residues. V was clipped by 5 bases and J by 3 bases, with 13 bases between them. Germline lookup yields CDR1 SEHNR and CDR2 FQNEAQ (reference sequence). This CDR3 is CASSLLQGPNEKLFF. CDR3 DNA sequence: TGTGCCAGCAGCCTACTACAGGGACCTAATGAAAAACTGTTTTTT.

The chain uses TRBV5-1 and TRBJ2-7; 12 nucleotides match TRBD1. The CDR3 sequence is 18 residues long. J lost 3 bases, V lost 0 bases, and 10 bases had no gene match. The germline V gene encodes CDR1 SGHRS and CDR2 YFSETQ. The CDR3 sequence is CASSLGRGTGGHLYEQYF. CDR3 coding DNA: TGCGCCAGCAGCTTGGGCAGGGGGACAGGGGGCCACCTCTACGAGCAGTACTTC.

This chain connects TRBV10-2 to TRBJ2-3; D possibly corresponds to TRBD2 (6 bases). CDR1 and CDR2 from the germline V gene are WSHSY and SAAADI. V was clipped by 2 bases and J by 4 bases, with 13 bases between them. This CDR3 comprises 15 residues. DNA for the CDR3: TGCGCCAGCAGTGAGAGAATACTAGCCGCAGATACGCAGTATTTT. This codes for CASSERILAADTQYF.

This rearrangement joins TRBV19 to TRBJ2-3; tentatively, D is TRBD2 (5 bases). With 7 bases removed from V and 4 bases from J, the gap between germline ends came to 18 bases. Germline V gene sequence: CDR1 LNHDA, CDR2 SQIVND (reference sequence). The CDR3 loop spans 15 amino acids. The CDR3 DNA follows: TGTGCCAGTAACCGGGGTGAGTTTACGTCAGATACGCAGTATTTT. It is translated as CASNRGEFTSDTQYF.

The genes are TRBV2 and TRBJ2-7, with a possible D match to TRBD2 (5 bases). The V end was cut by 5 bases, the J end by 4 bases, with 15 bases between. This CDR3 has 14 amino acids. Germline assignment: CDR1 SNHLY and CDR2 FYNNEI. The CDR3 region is CASSRWEKSYEQYF. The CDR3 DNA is TGTGCCAGCAGTCGATGGGAGAAATCGTACGAGCAGTACTTC.

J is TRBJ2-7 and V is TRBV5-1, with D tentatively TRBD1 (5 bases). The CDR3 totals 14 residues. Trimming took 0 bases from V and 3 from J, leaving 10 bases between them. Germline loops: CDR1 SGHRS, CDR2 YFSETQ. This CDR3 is CASSLASGLYEQYF. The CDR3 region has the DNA TGCGCCAGCAGCTTGGCCTCAGGGCTCTACGAGCAGTACTTC.

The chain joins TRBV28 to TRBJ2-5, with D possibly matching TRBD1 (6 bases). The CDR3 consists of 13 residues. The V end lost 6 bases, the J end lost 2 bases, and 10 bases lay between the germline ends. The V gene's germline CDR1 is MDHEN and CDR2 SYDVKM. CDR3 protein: CASREQGQETQYF. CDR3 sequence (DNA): TGTGCCAGCAGAGAACAGGGTCAAGAGACCCAGTACTTC.

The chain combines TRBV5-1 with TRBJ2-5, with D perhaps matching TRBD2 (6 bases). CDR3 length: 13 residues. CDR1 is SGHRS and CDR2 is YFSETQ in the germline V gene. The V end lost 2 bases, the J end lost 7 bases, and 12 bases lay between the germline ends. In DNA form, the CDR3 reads TGCGCCAGCAGCTTTGACGCCGGGGGGACCCAGTACTTC. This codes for CASSFDAGGTQYF.

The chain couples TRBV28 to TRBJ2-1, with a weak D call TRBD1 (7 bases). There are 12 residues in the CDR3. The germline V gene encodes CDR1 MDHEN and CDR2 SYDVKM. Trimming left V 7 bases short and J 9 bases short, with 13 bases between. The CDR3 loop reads CASTLQGGEQFF. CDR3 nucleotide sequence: TGTGCCAGCACTCTCCAGGGGGGTGAGCAGTTCTTC.

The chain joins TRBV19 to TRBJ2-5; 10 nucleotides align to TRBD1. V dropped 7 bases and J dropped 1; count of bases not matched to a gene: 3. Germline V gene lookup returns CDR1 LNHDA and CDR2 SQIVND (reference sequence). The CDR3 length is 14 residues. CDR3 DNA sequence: TGTGCCAGTACGCGGACAGGGGGCCAAGAGACCCAGTACTTC. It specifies CASTRTGGQETQYF.

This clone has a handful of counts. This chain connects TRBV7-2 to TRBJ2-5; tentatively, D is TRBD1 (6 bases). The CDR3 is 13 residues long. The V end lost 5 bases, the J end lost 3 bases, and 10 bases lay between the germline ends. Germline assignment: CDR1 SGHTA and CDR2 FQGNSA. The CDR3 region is CASSQGQKETQYF. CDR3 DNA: TGTGCCAGCAGCCAAGGACAGAAAGAGACCCAGTACTTC.

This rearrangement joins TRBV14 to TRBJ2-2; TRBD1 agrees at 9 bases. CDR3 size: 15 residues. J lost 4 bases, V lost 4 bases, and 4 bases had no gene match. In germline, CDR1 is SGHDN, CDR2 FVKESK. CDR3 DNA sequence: TGTGCCAGCAGCCCCCGACAGGGGGGCACCGGGGAGCTGTTTTTT. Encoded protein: CASSPRQGGTGELFF.

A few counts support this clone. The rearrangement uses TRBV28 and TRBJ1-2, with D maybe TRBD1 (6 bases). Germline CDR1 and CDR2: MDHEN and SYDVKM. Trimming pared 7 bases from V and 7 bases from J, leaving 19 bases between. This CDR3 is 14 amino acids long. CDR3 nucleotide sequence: TGTGCCAGCACCTCTAGGGGGGGTTTAAGTGGCTACACCTTC. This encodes CASTSRGGLSGYTF.

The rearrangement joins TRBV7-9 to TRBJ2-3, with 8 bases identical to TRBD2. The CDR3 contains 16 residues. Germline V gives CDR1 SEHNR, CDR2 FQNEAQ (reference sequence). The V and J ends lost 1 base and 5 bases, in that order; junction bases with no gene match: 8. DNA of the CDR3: TGTGCCAGCAGCTTAGAGGTGCGGGGGGCTCAAGATACGCAGTATTTT. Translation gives CASSLEVRGAQDTQYF.

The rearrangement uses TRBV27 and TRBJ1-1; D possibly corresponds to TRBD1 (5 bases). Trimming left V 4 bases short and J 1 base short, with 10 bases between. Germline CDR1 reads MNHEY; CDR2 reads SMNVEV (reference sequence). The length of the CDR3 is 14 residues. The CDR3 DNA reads TGTGCCAGCAGTTCAGCAGGACAGAACACTGAAGCTTTCTTT. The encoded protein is CASSSAGQNTEAFF.

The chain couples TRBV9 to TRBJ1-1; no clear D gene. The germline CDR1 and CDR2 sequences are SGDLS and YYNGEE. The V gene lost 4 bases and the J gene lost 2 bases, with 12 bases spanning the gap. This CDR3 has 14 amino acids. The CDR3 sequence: CASSPNFPNTEAFF. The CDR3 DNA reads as TGTGCCAGCAGCCCGAACTTCCCCAACACTGAAGCTTTCTTT.

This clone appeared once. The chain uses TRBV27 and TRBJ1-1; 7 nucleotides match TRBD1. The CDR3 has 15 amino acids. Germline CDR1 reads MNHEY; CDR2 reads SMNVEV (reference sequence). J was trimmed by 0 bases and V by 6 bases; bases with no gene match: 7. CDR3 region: CASRVTGLMNTEAFF. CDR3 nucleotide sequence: TGTGCCAGCAGGGTGACAGGGCTAATGAACACTGAAGCTTTCTTT.

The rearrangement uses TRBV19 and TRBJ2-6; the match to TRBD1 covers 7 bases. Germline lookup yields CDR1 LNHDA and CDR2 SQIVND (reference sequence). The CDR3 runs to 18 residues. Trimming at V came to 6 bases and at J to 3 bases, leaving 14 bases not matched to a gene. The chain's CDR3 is CASRTPTGQVRGANVLTF. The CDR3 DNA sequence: TGTGCCAGTAGAACCCCGACAGGGCAGGTCCGTGGGGCCAACGTCCTGACTTTC.

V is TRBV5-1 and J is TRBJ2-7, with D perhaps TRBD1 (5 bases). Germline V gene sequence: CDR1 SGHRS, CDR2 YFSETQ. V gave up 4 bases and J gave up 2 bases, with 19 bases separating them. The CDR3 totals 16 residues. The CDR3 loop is CASSPYRGLRTYEQYF. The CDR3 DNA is TGCGCCAGCAGCCCCTATAGGGGTCTACGAACCTACGAGCAGTACTTC.

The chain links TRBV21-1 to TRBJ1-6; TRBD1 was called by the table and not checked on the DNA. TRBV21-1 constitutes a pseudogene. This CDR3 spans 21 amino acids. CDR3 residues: CASSKLDRGLGVRSYNSPLHF. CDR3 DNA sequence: TGTGCCAGCAGCAAACTTGACAGGGGGCTAGGTGTTAGGTCCTATAATTCACCCCTCCACTTT.

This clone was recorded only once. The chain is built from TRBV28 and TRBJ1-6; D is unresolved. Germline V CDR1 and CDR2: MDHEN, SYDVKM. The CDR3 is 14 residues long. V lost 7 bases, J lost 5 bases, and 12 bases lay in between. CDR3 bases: TGTGCCAGCATGGGAGGGCTTCATAATTCACCCCTCCACTTT. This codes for CASMGGLHNSPLHF.